This T cell receptor beta chain was captured by sequencing in a study of blood T cell repertoires in COVID-19. Study overall: Some COVID-19 samples were acute and others convalescent; all came from the United States, Italy and Spain. T cells, B-cell-depleted T cells, or PBMCs supplied cDNA or gDNA.

J was trimmed by 10 bases and V by 5 bases; bases with no gene match: 11. The germline V gene encodes CDR1 SGHTA and CDR2 FQGNSA. The CDR3 sequence is 14 residues long. In the authors' workflow: Amplification of reference gene primers was used by the study to estimate nucleated cell counts. Clones were read by immunoSEQ multiplex PCR, and TCRdb kept only the in-frame ones, dropping some. The V and J calls and clone size were taken over from that table, and D and trimming were inferred from the DNA. The profile shows fewer than 130,000 clones, approximately 90% of them singletons. Sequencing was carried out using peripheral blood. The V gene is TRBV7-2, the J gene TRBJ2-7, with TRBD1 identical over 10 bases. The clonotype was recovered from a human donor in a cohort sampled during active COVID-19. The chain's CDR3 is CASSTGTGEARQYF. In DNA, the CDR3 is TGTGCCAGCAGCACCGGGACAGGGGAGGCGAGACAGTACTTC. The whole variable domain, filled in from reference TRBV7-2 and TRBJ2-7, reads GAGVSQSPSNKVTEKGKDVELRCDPISGHTALYWYRQSLGQGLEFLIYFQGNSAPDKSGLPSDRFSAERTGGSVSTLTIQRTQQEDSAVYLCASSTGTGEARQYFGPGTRLTVT.